This T cell receptor (beta chain) is drawn from a study of T cell changes during pregnancy in multiple sclerosis. Germline V CDR1 and CDR2: LGHNA, YNFKEQ. Trimming removed 0 bases from V and 3 bases from J, with 14 bases in between. CDR3 length equals 16 residues. Here immunoSEQ multiplex PCR was the method, and the copy in TCRdb shows in-frame clones only, minus some. Among about 80,000 clones, around 89% were seen once, and the ten largest hold 1.9%. The sequencing used peripheral blood, collected before pregnancy. The chain couples TRBV4-2 to TRBJ1-2; D may be TRBD1 (5 bases). This clonotype was sampled from a female donor with multiple sclerosis, enrolled in a pregnancy study. The CDR3 region is CASSQEGQGEHYGYTF. The CDR3 DNA follows: TGTGCCAGCAGCCAAGAAGGCCAGGGCGAGCACTATGGCTACACCTTC.